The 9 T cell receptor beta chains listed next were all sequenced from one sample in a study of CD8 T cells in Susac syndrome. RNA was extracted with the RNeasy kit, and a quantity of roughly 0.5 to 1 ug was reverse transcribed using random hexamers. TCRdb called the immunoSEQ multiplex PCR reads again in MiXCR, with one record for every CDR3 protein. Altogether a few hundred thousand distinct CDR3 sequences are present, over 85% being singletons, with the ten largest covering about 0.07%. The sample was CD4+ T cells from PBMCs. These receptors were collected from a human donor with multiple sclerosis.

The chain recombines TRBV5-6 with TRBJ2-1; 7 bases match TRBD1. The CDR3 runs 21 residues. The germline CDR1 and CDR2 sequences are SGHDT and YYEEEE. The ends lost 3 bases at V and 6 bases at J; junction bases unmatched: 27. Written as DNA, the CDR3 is TGTGCCAGCAGCTACTTGCTCCCGGGACAGACCCAATTTCGAGGGGTCAATGAGCAGTTCTTC. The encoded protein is CASSYLLPGQTQFRGVNEQFF.

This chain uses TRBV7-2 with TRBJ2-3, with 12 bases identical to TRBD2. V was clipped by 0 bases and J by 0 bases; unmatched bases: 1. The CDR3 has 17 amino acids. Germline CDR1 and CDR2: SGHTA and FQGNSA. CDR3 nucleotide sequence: TGTGCCAGCAGCTTAGCTGGGACTAGCGGGAGCACAGATACGCAGTATTTT. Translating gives CASSLAGTSGSTDTQYF.

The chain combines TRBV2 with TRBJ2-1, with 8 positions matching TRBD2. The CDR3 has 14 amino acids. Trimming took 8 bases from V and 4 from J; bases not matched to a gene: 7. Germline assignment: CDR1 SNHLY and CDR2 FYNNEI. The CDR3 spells CASRLAGVYNEQFF. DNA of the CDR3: TGTGCCAGCCGCCTAGCGGGCGTGTACAATGAGCAGTTCTTC.

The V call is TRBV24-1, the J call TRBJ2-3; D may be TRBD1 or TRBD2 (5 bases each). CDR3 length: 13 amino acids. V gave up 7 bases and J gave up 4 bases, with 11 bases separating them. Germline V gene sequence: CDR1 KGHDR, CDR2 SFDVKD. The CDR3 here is CATSQVGADTQYF. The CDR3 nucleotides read TGTGCCACCAGCCAAGTGGGGGCAGATACGCAGTATTTT.

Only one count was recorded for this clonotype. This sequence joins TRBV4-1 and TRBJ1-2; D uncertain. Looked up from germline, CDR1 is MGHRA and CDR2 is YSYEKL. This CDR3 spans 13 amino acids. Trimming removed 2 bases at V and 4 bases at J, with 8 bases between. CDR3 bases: TGCGCCAGCAGCCAACCGAAGTCCTATGGCTACACCTTC. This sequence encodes CASSQPKSYGYTF.

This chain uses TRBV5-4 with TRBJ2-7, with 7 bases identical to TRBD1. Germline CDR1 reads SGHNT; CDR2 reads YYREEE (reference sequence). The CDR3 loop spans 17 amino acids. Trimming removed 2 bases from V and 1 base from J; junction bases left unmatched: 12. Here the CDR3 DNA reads TGTGCCAGCAGCTTAGAACGGCAGACAGGGAAGTCCTACGAGCAGTACTTC. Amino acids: CASSLERQTGKSYEQYF.

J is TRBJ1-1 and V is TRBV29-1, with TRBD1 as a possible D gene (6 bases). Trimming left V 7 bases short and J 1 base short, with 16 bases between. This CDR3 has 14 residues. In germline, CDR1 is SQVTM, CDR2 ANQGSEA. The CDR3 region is CSATPGHPNTEAFF. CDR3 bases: TGCAGCGCAACCCCGGGACACCCGAACACTGAAGCTTTCTTT.

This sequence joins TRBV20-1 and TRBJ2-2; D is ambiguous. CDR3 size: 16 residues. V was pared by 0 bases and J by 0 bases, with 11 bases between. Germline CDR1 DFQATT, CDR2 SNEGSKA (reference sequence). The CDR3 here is CSARDRPDANTGELFF. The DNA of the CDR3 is TGCAGTGCTAGAGATAGGCCAGACGCGAACACCGGGGAGCTGTTTTTT.

CDR3 in amino acids: CASSLRTYEQYF. CDR3 DNA: TGTGCCAGCAGCCTACGAACCTACGAGCAGTACTTC. This chain joins TRBV12-3 or TRBV12-4 and TRBJ2-7; D gene ambiguous. The CDR3 runs 12 residues. Trimming removed 6 bases at V and 2 bases at J, with 8 bases between.